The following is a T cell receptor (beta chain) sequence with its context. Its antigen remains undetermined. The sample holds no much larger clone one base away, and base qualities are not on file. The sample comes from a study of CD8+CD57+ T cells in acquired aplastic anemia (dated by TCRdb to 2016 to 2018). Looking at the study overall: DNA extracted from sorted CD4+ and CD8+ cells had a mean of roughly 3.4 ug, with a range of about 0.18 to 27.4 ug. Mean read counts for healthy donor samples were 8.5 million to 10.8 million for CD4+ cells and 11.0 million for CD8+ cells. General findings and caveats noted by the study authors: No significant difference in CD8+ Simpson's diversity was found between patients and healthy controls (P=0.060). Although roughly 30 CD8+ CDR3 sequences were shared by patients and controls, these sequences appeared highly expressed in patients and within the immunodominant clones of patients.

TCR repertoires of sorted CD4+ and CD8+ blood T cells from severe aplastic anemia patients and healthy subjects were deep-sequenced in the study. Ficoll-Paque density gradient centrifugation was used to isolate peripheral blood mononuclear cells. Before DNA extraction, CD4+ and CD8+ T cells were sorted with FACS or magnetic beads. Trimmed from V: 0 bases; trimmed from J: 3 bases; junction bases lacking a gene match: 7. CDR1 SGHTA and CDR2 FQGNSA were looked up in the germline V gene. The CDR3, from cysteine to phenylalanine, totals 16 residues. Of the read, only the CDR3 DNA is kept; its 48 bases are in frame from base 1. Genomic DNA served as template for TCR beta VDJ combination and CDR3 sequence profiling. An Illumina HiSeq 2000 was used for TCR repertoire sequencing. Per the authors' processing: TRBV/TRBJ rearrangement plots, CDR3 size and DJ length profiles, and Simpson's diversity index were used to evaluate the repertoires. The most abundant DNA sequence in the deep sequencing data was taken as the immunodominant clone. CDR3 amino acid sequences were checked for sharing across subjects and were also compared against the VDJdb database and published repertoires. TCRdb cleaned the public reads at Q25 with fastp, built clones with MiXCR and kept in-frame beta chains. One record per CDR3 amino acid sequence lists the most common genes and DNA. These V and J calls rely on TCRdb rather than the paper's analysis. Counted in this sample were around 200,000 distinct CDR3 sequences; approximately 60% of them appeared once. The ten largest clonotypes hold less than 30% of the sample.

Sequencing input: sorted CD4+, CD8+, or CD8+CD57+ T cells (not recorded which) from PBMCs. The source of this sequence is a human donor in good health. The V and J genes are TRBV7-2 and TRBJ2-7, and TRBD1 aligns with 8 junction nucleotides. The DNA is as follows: TGTGCCAGCAGCTTAGCGTGGGTGGACAGGGTCTACGAGCAGTACTTC. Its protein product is CASSLAWVDRVYEQYF.